What follows is one T cell receptor (beta chain) and its context. Antigen specificity is unknown. These data are taken from a study of post-analysis software for immune sequencing data. Points from the study as a whole: Patients showed TRBV5-6, TRBV5-1 and TRBV20-1 among roughly 5 TRBV segments more frequent than in controls.

J gave up 3 bases and V 5 bases, and 7 bases lay outside the gene matches. Germline V lookup: CDR1 DFQATT, CDR2 SNEGSKA (reference sequence). This CDR3 region has 14 residues. Unique molecular identifiers had been added to the TCR beta cDNA libraries. Input amounts of 1 to 10 million T cells were used. These gave some 500,000 cDNA molecules, so each molecule approximated one T cell. TCRdb ran MiXCR on the PCR reads and lists one entry per CDR3 protein. Seen here are roughly 870,000 distinct CDR3 sequences, roughly half observed once, and the top ten hold approximately 4.2%. The sequence came from a girl aged 5-17 years with multiple sclerosis. The sample comprised blood. This chain uses TRBV20-1 with TRBJ2-3; 8 nucleotides agree with TRBD1. This CDR3 reads CSADGQGETDTQYF. CDR3 in DNA: TGCAGTGCTGATGGACAGGGTGAGACAGATACGCAGTATTTT.